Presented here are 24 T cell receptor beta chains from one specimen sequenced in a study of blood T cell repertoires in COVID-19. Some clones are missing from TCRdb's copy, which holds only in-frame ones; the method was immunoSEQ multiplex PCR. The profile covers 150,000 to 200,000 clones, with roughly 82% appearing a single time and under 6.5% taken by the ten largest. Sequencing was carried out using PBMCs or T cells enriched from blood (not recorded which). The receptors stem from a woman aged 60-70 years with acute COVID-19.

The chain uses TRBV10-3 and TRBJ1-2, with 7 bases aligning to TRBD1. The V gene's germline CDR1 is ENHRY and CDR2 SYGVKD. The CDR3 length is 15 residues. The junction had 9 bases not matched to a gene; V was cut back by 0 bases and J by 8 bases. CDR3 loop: CAISESEKGAQGYTF. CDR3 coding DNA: TGTGCCATCAGTGAGTCGGAAAAGGGGGCTCAAGGCTACACCTTC.

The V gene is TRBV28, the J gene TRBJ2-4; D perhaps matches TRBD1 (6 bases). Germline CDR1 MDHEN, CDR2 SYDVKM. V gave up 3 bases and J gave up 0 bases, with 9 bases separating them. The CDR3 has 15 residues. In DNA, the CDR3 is TGTGCCAGCAGTTTGGGGACACTAGCCAAAAACATTCAGTACTTC. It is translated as CASSLGTLAKNIQYF.

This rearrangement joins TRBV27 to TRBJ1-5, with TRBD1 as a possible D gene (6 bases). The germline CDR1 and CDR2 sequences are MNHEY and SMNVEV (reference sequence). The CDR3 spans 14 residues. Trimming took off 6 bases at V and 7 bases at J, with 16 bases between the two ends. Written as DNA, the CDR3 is TGTGCCAGCAGGTTACAGGGAGGGAGCCAGCCCCAGCATTTT. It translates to CASRLQGGSQPQHF.

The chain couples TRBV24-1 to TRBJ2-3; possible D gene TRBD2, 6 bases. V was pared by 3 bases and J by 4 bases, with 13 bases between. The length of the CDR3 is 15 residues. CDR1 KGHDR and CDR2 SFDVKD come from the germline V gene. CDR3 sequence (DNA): TGTGCCACCAGTGATAGTACCCTAGCGCCAGATACGCAGTATTTT. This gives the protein CATSDSTLAPDTQYF.

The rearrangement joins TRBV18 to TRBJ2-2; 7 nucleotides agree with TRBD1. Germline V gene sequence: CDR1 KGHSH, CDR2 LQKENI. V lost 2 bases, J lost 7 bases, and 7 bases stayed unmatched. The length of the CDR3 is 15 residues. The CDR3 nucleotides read TGTGCCAGCTCACCAGGGACAGCTCGGGTCGGGGAGCTGTTTTTT. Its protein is CASSPGTARVGELFF.

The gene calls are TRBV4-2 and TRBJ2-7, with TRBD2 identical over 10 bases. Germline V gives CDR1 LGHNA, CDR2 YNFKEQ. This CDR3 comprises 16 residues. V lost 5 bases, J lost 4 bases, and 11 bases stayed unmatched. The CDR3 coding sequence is TGTGCCAGCAGCGCCACCCCTAGCGGGAGTAAATACGAGCAGTACTTC. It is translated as CASSATPSGSKYEQYF.

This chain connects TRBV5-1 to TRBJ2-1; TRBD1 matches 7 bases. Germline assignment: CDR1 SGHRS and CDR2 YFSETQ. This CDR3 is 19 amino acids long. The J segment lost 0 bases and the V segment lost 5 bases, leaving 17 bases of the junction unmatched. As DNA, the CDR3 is TGCGCCAGCAGTACTTCAACAAGGGGGCGAAGTAGCTCCTACAATGAGCAGTTCTTC. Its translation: CASSTSTRGRSSSYNEQFF.

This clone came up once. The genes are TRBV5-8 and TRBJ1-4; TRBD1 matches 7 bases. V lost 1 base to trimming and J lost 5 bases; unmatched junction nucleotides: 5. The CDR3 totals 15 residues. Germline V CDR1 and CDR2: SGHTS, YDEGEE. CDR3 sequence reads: CASSLMGQTNEKLFF. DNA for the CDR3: TGTGCCAGCAGCTTGATGGGACAGACAAATGAAAAACTGTTTTTT.

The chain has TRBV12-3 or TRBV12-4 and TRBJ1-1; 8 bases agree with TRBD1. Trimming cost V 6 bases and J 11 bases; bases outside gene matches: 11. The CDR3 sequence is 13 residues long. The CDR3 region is CASSSTRTGPAFF. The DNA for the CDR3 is TGTGCCAGCAGCTCGACCCGGACAGGGCCCGCTTTCTTT.

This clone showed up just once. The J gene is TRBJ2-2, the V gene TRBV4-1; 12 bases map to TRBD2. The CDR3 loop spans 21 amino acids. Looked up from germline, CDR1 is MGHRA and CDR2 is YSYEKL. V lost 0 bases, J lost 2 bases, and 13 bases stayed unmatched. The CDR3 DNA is TGCGCCAGCAGCCAAGATAGGCTAGCGGGAGGGTGGTTGGGAAACACCGGGGAGCTGTTTTTT. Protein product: CASSQDRLAGGWLGNTGELFF.

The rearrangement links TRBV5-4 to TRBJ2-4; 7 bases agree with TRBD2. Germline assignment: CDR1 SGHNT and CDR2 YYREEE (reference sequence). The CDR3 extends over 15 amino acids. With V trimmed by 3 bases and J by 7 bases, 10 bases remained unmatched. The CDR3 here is CASSSGDHGGNIQYF. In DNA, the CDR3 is TGTGCCAGCAGCTCTGGTGACCACGGGGGGAACATTCAGTACTTC. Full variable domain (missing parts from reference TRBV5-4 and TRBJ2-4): ETGVTQSPTHLIKTRGQQVTLRCSSQSGHNTVSWYQQALGQGPQFIFQYYREEENGRGNFPPRFSGLQFPNYSSELNVNALELDDSALYLCASSSGDHGGNIQYFGAGTRLSVL.

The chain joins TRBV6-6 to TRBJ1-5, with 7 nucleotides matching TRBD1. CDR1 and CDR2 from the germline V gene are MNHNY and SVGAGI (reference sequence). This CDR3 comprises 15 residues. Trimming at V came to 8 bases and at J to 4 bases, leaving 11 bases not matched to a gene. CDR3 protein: CASLLYRGPNQPQHF. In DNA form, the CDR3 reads TGTGCCAGCCTCCTCTACAGGGGCCCAAATCAGCCCCAGCATTTT.

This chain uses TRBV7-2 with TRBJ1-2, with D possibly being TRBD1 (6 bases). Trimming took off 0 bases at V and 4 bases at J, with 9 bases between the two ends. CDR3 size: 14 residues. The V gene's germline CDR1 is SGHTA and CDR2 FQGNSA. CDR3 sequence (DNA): TGTGCCAGCAGCTTAGCGGGACACATCTATGGCTACACCTTC. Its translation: CASSLAGHIYGYTF. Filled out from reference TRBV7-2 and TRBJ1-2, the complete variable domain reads GAGVSQSPSNKVTEKGKDVELRCDPISGHTALYWYRQSLGQGLEFLIYFQGNSAPDKSGLPSDRFSAERTGGSVSTLTIQRTQQEDSAVYLCASSLAGHIYGYTFGSGTRLTVV.

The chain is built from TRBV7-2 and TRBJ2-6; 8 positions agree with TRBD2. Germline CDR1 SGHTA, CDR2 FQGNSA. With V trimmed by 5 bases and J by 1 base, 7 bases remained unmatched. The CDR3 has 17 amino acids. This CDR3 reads CASSTSSGGSGANVLTF. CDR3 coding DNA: TGTGCCAGCAGCACCTCCTCGGGGGGGTCTGGGGCCAACGTCCTGACTTTC.

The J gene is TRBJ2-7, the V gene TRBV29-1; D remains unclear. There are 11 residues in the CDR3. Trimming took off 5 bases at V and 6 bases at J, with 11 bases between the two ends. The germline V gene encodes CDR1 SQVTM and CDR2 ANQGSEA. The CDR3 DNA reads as TGCAGCGTTCCGGATTCGGGCGAGCAGTACTTC. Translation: CSVPDSGEQYF.

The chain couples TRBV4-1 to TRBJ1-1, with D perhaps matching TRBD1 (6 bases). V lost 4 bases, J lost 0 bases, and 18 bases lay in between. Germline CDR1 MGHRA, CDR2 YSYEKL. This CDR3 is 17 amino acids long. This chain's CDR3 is CASSLLTRGGLNTEAFF. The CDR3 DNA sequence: TGCGCCAGCAGCCTCCTTACACGGGGGGGCCTGAACACTGAAGCTTTCTTT.

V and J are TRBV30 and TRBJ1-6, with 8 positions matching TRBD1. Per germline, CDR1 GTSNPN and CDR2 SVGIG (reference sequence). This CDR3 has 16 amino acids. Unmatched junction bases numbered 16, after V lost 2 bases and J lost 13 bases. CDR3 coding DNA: TGTGCCTGGAGTTTCCGTGGCCAGGGGGCCGGTTTCCCCCTCCACTTT. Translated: CAWSFRGQGAGFPLHF.

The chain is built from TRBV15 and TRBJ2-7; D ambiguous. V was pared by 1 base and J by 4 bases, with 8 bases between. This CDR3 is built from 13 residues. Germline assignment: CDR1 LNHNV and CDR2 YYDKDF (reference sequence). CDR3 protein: CATSRAQNYEQYF. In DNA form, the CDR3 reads TGTGCCACCAGCAGAGCGCAGAATTACGAGCAGTACTTC.

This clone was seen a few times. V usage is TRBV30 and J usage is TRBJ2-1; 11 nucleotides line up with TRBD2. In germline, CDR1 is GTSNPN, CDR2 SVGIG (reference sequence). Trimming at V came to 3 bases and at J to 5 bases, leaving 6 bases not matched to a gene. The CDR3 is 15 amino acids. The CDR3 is CAWRISSGGHNEQFF. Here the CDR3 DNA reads TGTGCCTGGAGGATTTCTAGCGGGGGGCACAATGAGCAGTTCTTC.

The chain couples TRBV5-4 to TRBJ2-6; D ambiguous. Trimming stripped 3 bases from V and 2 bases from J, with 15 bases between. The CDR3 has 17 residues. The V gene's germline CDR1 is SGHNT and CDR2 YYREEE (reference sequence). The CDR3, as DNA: TGTGCCAGCAGCTCAGTGGGTGGCACTACTGGGGCCAACGTCCTGACTTTC. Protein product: CASSSVGGTTGANVLTF. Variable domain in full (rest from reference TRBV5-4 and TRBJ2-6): ETGVTQSPTHLIKTRGQQVTLRCSSQSGHNTVSWYQQALGQGPQFIFQYYREEENGRGNFPPRFSGLQFPNYSSELNVNALELDDSALYLCASSSVGGTTGANVLTFGAGSRLTVL.

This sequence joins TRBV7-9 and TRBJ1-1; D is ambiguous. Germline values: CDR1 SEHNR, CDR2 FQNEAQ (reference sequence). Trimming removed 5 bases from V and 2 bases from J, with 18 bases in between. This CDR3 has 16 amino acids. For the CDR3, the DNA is TGTGCCAGCAGCGTCGCTCTTCGACGGGATAACACTGAAGCTTTCTTT. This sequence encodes CASSVALRRDNTEAFF.

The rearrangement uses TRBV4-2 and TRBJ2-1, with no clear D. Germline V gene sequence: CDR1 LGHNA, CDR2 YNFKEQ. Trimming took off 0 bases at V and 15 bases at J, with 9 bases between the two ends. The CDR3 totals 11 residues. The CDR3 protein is CASSQDLLWFF. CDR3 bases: TGTGCCAGCAGCCAAGATTTATTGTGGTTCTTC.

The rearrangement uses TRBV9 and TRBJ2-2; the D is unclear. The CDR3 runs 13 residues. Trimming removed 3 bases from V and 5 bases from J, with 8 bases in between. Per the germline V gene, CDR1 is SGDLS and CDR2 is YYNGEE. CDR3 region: CASSAQQTGELFF. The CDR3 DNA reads TGTGCCAGCAGCGCGCAACAAACCGGGGAGCTGTTTTTT.

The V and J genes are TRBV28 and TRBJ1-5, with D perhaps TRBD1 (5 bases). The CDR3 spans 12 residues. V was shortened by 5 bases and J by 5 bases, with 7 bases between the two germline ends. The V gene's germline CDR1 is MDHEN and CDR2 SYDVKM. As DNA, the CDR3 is TGTGCCAGCAGTCCAGGGCATCAGCCCCAGCATTTT. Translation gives CASSPGHQPQHF.